A selection of T cell receptor beta chains follows, all from one sample in a study of CD8 T cells in ankylosing spondylitis. One entry per CDR3 protein, called by TCRdb with MiXCR from the 5' RACE reads. The table lists around 150,000 distinct CDR3 sequences, 40% to 50% of them singletons. The sequencing input was synovial fluid, either unsorted or a sorted T cell fraction (not recorded which). All receptors derive from a male donor with ankylosing spondylitis. The CDR3 runs from the conserved cysteine through the conserved F or W. Each record gives: clone size, D gene, J gene, V gene, CDR3 length, CDR3 protein, CDR3 DNA. A D gene is named only where the DNA matches it firmly. Rows may omit the clone size; those that give it use once, few, many or a size class.

NA TRBD1 TRBJ2-1 TRBV9 14 CASSIQGARDEQFF TGTGCCAGCAGCATACAGGGGGCGCGGGATGAGCAGTTCTTC
NA TRBD2 TRBJ2-1 TRBV28 18 CASSFGLAEMSSYNEQFF TGTGCCAGCAGTTTTGGACTAGCGGAGATGAGCTCCTACAATGAGCAGTTCTTC
few TRBD1 TRBJ1-1 TRBV5-5 18 CASSPLPLRTGGWTEAFF TGTGCCAGCAGCCCACTGCCCCTCCGGACAGGGGGATGGACTGAAGCTTTCTTT
NA TRBD1 TRBJ1-1 TRBV10-1 13 CASSGQGGTEAFF TGCGCCAGCAGTGGACAGGGAGGGACTGAAGCTTTCTTT
NA NA TRBJ1-1 TRBV6-5 13 CASSWTANTEAFF TGTGCCAGCAGTTGGACAGCGAACACTGAAGCTTTCTTT
NA NA TRBJ2-5 TRBV29-1 15 CSVETLGTYYGTQYF TGCAGCGTTGAGACCCTCGGGACGTATTACGGGACCCAGTACTTC
NA TRBD2 TRBJ2-3 TRBV10-3 20 CAISECLRLAGGPMTDTQYF TGTGCCATCAGTGAGTGTTTGCGACTAGCGGGGGGGCCCATGACAGATACGCAGTATTTT
NA NA TRBJ2-1 TRBV29-1 15 CSVYSDRHYRNEQFF TGCAGCGTTTACTCGGACCGTCACTACAGGAATGAGCAGTTCTTC
NA TRBD1 TRBJ2-6 TRBV4-1 17 CASSRTDRLKGANVLTF TGCGCCAGCAGCCGAACGGACAGGCTTAAGGGGGCCAACGTCCTGACTTTC
once NA TRBJ1-3 TRBV7-9 15 CASSLQPISGNTIYF TGTGCCAGCAGCCTTCAGCCTATCTCTGGAAACACCATATATTTT
NA TRBD1 TRBJ1-2 TRBV4-2 18 CASSQVGQGRGDNYGYTF TGTGCCAGCAGCCAGGTTGGACAGGGACGAGGGGATAACTATGGCTACACCTTC
NA TRBD1 TRBJ2-2 TRBV15 16 CATSRGDRGDTGELFF TGTGCCACCAGCAGAGGGGACAGGGGCGACACCGGGGAGCTGTTTTTT
many NA TRBJ2-3 TRBV12-3/TRBV12-4 12 CASNGDSYTQYF TGTGCCAGCAATGGGGACTCCTATACGCAGTATTTT
NA NA TRBJ2-3 TRBV18 13 CASSPPGADTQYF TGTGCCAGCTCACCACCTGGGGCAGATACGCAGTATTTT
NA TRBD2 TRBJ2-3 TRBV7-3 16 CASSLSGGGPTDTQYF TGTGCCAGCAGCTTAAGCGGCGGGGGGCCTACAGATACGCAGTATTTT
few NA TRBJ1-4 TRBV4-1 17 CASSQLMHPGLNEKLFF TGCGCCAGCAGCCAATTGATGCACCCAGGTTTAAATGAAAAACTGTTTTTT
NA TRBD1 TRBJ2-5 TRBV7-9 13 CASNPTGQETQYF TGTGCCAGCAACCCGACAGGGCAAGAGACCCAGTACTTC
NA TRBD2 TRBJ2-5 TRBV12-3/TRBV12-4 14 CASRVAGGTETQYF TGTGCCAGCAGGGTAGCGGGGGGTACGGAGACCCAGTACTTC
many TRBD1 TRBJ2-7 TRBV12-3/TRBV12-4 14 CASSLPDRAHEQYF TGTGCCAGCAGTTTGCCGGACAGGGCCCACGAGCAGTACTTC
NA NA TRBJ1-1 TRBV5-5 11 CASRDPTEAFF TGTGCCAGCAGGGATCCCACTGAAGCTTTCTTT
NA NA TRBJ1-5 TRBV20-1 14 CSASFVLRNQPQHF TGCAGTGCTAGTTTCGTGCTGAGGAATCAGCCCCAGCATTTT
NA TRBD1 TRBJ2-7 TRBV15 13 CATSRENRGEQYF TGTGCCACCAGCAGAGAAAACAGGGGGGAGCAGTACTTC
NA NA TRBJ1-2 TRBV3-1 13 CASSQERTGGYTF TGTGCCAGCAGCCAAGAGCGAACAGGGGGCTACACCTTC
NA TRBD1 TRBJ1-2 TRBV2 18 CASSELVRDRDSNYGYTF TGTGCCAGCAGTGAACTAGTCCGGGACAGGGACTCAAACTATGGCTACACCTTC
NA NA TRBJ2-5 TRBV12-3/TRBV12-4 10 CASKGETQYF TGTGCCAGCAAGGGAGAGACCCAGTACTTC
few TRBD1 TRBJ2-1 TRBV5-1 15 CASSRYRDRGGEQFF TGCGCCAGCAGCCGGTATCGGGACAGGGGTGGTGAGCAGTTCTTC
many NA TRBJ2-1 TRBV7-9 15 CASSLGSATYNEQFF TGTGCCAGCAGCTTAGGGTCCGCTACCTACAATGAGCAGTTCTTC
NA NA TRBJ2-5 TRBV27 13 CASRTGARQTQYF TGTGCCAGCAGGACCGGGGCCCGGCAGACCCAGTACTTC
NA TRBD2 TRBJ2-5 TRBV4-3 17 CASSQWATAGVGETQYF TGCGCCAGCAGCCAATGGGCAACGGCGGGAGTCGGGGAGACCCAGTACTTC
NA NA TRBJ2-1 TRBV14 14 CASSQVNGAHEQFF TGTGCCAGCAGCCAAGTAAATGGTGCCCATGAGCAGTTCTTC
NA TRBD1 TRBJ1-1 TRBV5-1 14 CASSLGDRNTEAFF TGCGCCAGCAGCTTGGGGGACAGAAACACTGAAGCTTTCTTT
few TRBD1 TRBJ1-1 TRBV7-9 13 CASTPGGYTEAFF TGTGCCAGCACCCCAGGGGGTTACACTGAAGCTTTCTTT
many NA TRBJ2-1 TRBV30 17 CAWTNLGPGHLYNEQFF TGTGCCTGGACCAACCTAGGGCCGGGACACCTATACAATGAGCAGTTCTTC
NA NA TRBJ1-2 TRBV20-1 11 CSARINYGYTF TGCAGTGCTAGGATTAACTATGGCTACACCTTC
NA NA TRBJ2-7 TRBV29-1 12 CSGWDSKNEQYF TGCAGCGGCTGGGACTCGAAGAACGAGCAGTACTTC
NA NA TRBJ2-7 TRBV4-2 13 CASSQAGNYEQYF TGTGCCAGCAGCCAGGCAGGGAACTACGAGCAGTACTTC
few NA TRBJ1-1 TRBV28 14 CASSRRLKNTEAFF TGTGCCAGCAGTCGAAGGTTAAAGAACACTGAAGCTTTCTTT
NA NA TRBJ1-5 TRBV12-3/TRBV12-4 14 CASSLAQVVQPQHF TGTGCCAGCAGTTTAGCACAGGTTGTTCAGCCCCAGCATTTT
many TRBD1 TRBJ2-2 TRBV6-1 13 CASGTGETGELFF TGTGCCAGTGGGACAGGGGAAACCGGGGAGCTGTTTTTT
few TRBD2 TRBJ2-7 TRBV4-3 15 CASSQEPSGPYEQYF TGCGCCAGCAGCCAAGAACCTAGCGGCCCCTACGAGCAGTACTTC
few TRBD2 TRBJ2-7 TRBV12-3/TRBV12-4 14 CASSLERDSYEQYF TGTGCCAGCAGTTTAGAGCGGGACTCCTACGAGCAGTACTTC
NA NA TRBJ2-7 TRBV18 14 CASSPFQGRYEQYF TGTGCCAGCTCACCGTTTCAGGGGAGGTACGAGCAGTACTTC
NA NA TRBJ2-5 TRBV6-5 15 CASSYSTTGTETQYF TGTGCCAGCAGTTACTCGACCACAGGGACGGAGACCCAGTACTTC
NA NA TRBJ2-7 TRBV2 16 CASNPGVRGVVYEQYF TGTGCCAGCAACCCTGGAGTTAGAGGGGTGGTCTACGAGCAGTACTTC
NA NA TRBJ2-7 TRBV10-2 14 CASSGWLASREQYF TGCGCCAGCAGTGGCTGGCTAGCGTCCCGAGAGCAGTACTTC
NA NA TRBJ2-1 TRBV10-3 16 CAISISYVKHYNEQFF TGTGCCATCAGTATTTCCTACGTGAAGCACTACAATGAGCAGTTCTTC
once NA TRBJ2-5 TRBV5-6 21 CASSSQSPGHQAGLKQETQYF TGTGCCAGCAGCTCACAATCTCCGGGACACCAGGCGGGACTTAAACAAGAGACCCAGTACTTC
NA TRBD1 TRBJ2-1 TRBV28 17 CASSSSHDRGFYNEQFF TGTGCCAGCAGTTCCTCCCACGACAGGGGATTTTACAATGAGCAGTTCTTC
few TRBD1 TRBJ1-6 TRBV12-3/TRBV12-4 14 CASSLGTGDSPLHF TGTGCCAGCAGTTTAGGGACAGGGGACTCACCCCTCCACTTT
NA NA TRBJ1-6 TRBV19 13 CAGGRWRDSPLHF TGTGCCGGCGGCCGCTGGAGGGATTCACCCCTCCACTTT